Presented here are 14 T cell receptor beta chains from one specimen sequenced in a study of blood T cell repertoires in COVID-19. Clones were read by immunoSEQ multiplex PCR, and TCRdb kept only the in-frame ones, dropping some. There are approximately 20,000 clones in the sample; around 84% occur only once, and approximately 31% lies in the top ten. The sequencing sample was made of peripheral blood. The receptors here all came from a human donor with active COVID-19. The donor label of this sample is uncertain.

CDR3 sequence (DNA): TGCGCCAGCAGACAGGGACAGGGGGGCTACACCTTC. It codes for CASRQGQGGYTF. This chain uses TRBV4-3 with TRBJ1-2, with 10 bases lining up with TRBD1. Germline-derived CDR1 and CDR2 are LGHNA and YSLEER. This CDR3 has 12 amino acids. Losses at the gene ends were 6 bases for V and 8 bases for J; bases not matched to a gene: 3.

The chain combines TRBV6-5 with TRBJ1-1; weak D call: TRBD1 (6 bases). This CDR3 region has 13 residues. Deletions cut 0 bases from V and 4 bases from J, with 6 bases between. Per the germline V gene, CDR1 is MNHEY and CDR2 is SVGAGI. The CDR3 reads CASSYSTGTEAFF. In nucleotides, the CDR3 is TGTGCCAGCAGTTACTCGACAGGCACTGAAGCTTTCTTT.

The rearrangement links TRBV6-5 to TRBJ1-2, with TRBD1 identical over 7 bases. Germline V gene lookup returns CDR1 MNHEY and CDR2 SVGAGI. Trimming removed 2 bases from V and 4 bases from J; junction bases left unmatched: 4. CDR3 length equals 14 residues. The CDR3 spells CASSYGTVPYGYTF. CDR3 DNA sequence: TGTGCCAGCAGTTACGGGACAGTACCCTATGGCTACACCTTC.

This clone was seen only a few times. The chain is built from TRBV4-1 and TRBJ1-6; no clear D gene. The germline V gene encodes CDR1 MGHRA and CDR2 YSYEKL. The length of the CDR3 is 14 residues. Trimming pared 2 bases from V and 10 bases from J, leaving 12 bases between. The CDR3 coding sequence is TGCGCCAGCAGCCAATTGCGGGGAGGCTCACCCCTCCACTTT. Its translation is CASSQLRGGSPLHF.

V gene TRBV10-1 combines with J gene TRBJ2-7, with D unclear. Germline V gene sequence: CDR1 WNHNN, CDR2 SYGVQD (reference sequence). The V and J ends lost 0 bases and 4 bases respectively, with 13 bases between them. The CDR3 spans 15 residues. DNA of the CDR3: TGCGCCAGCAGTGAGTCGTGGTACAGTGAATACGAGCAGTACTTC. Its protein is CASSESWYSEYEQYF.

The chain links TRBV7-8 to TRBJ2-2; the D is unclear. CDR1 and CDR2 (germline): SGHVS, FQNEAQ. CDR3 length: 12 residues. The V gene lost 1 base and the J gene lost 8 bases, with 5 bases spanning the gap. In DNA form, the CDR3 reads TGTGCCAGCAGCTTAGTAACTGGGGAGCTGTTTTTT. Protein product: CASSLVTGELFF.

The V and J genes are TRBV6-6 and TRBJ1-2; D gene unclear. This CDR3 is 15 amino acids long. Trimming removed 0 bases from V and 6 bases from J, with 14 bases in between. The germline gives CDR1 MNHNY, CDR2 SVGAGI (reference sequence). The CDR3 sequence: CASSYSTHGVDGYTF. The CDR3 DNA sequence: TGTGCCAGCAGTTACTCGACACACGGGGTGGATGGCTACACCTTC.

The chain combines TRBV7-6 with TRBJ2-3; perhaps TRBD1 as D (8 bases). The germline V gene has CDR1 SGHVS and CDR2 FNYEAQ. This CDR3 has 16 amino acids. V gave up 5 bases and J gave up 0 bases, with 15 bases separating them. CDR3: CASSRGDRRSTDTQYF. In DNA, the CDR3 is TGTGCCAGCAGCCGGGGGGACAGGAGAAGCACAGATACGCAGTATTTT.

The CDR3 region has the DNA TGCGCCAGCAGCTTGGCCCAGGGGGTCGGGGAGCTGTTTTTT. Protein sequence: CASSLAQGVGELFF. This rearrangement joins TRBV5-1 to TRBJ2-2; 7 bases are shared with TRBD1. V shed 0 bases, J shed 7 bases, and the junction held 3 bases outside the gene matches. Germline assignment: CDR1 SGHRS and CDR2 YFSETQ. This CDR3 comprises 14 residues.

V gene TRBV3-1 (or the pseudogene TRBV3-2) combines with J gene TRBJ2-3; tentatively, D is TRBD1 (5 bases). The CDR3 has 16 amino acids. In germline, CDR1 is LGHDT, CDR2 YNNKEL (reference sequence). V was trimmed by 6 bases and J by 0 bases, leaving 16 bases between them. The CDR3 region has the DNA TGTGCCAGCAGTCCGTATGCAGGGATTAGCACAGATACGCAGTATTTT. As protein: CASSPYAGISTDTQYF.

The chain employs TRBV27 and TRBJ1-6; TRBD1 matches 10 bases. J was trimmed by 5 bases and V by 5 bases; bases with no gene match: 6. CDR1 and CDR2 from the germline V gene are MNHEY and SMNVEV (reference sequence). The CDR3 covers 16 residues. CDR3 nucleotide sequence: TGTGCCAGCAGTAAGCGGGACAGGGGAAATAATTCACCCCTCCACTTT. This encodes CASSKRDRGNNSPLHF.

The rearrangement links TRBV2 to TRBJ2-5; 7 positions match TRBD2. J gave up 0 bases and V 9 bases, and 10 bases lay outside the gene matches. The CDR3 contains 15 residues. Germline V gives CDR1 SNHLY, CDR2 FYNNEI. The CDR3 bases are TGTGCCAGAGGGGCGGGAGTATTAGACCAAGAGACCCAGTACTTC. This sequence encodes CARGAGVLDQETQYF.

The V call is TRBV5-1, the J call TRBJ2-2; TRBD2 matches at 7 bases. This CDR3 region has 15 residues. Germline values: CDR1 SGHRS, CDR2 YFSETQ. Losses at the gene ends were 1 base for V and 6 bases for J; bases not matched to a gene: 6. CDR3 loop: CASSLRPGRPGELFF. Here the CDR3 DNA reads TGCGCCAGCAGCTTGAGACCCGGGAGGCCCGGGGAGCTGTTTTTT.

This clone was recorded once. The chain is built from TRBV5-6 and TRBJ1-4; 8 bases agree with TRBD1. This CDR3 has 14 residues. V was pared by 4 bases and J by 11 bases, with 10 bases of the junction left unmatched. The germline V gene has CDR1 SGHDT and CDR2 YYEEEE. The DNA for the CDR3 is TGTGCCAGCAGCCTGCCGGACAGGGCCGCGAAACTGTTTTTT. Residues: CASSLPDRAAKLFF.